This passage covers 27 T cell receptor beta chains from one sample sequenced in a study of early stage breast cancer tumors. Measured with immunoSEQ multiplex PCR; TCRdb has only the in-frame clones, and not every one. This table holds 60,000 to 80,000 clones, 65% to 85% found once. Sequencing was carried out using blood. The source is a person in their sixties with breast cancer.

The chain joins TRBV27 to TRBJ2-5; D is unclear. This CDR3 comprises 12 residues. The V and J ends lost 6 bases and 6 bases respectively, with 11 bases between them. Germline assignment: CDR1 MNHEY and CDR2 SMNVEV (reference sequence). CDR3 sequence: CASSHPAQTQYF. The CDR3, as DNA: TGTGCCAGCAGCCACCCAGCACAGACCCAGTACTTC.

This clone was found once. This chain links TRBV7-6 with TRBJ2-5; D is ambiguous. Trimming left V 5 bases short and J 0 bases short, with 4 bases between. Germline-derived CDR1 and CDR2 are SGHVS and FNYEAQ. This CDR3 contains 12 residues. The CDR3 loop is CASSPNQETQYF. Written as DNA, the CDR3 is TGTGCCAGCAGCCCAAACCAAGAGACCCAGTACTTC.

The chain is built from TRBV10-1 and TRBJ2-3; D may be TRBD2 (6 bases). The CDR3 extends over 14 amino acids. The V end lost 5 bases, the J end lost 0 bases, and 9 bases lay between the germline ends. CDR1 is WNHNN and CDR2 is SYGVQD in the germline V gene (reference sequence). CDR3 sequence reads: CASSSGTSTDTQYF. For the CDR3, the DNA is TGCGCCAGCAGTTCGGGGACTAGCACAGATACGCAGTATTTT.

The gene calls are TRBV5-4 and TRBJ1-3; TRBD1 aligns across 10 bases. This CDR3 is built from 14 residues. The junction had 3 bases not matched to a gene; V was cut back by 4 bases and J by 5 bases. CDR1 is SGHNT, CDR2 YYREEE, per germline (reference sequence). The CDR3 nucleotides read TGTGCCAGCAGCCTGGGACAGGGGAGAAACACCATATATTTT. Encoded protein: CASSLGQGRNTIYF.

The chain carries TRBV2 and TRBJ1-2; 9 nucleotides agree with TRBD1. The CDR3 contains 13 residues. Germline CDR1 SNHLY, CDR2 FYNNEI. Germline trimming cut 7 bases from V and 8 bases from J; bases unmatched to any gene: 8. This chain's CDR3 is CASNTGGRGGYTF. The CDR3 region has the DNA TGTGCCAGCAACACAGGGGGCAGAGGAGGCTACACCTTC. Supplemented by reference TRBV2 and TRBJ1-2, the full variable domain reads EPEVTQTPSHQVTQMGQEVILRCVPISNHLYFYWYRQILGQKVEFLVSFYNNEISEKSEIFDDQFSVERPDGSNFTLKIRSTKLEDSAMYFCASNTGGRGGYTFGSGTRLTVV.

This chain connects TRBV6-1 to TRBJ2-5, with 8 bases lining up with TRBD2. The junction had 13 bases not matched to a gene; V was cut back by 2 bases and J by 5 bases. The CDR3 length is 17 residues. Per the germline V gene, CDR1 is MNHNS and CDR2 is SASEGT. The CDR3, as DNA: TGTGCCAGCAGTGAATCGGGGAGCGGGGGCATTGGGGAGACCCAGTACTTC. Protein sequence: CASSESGSGGIGETQYF.

CDR3 nucleotide sequence: TGTGCCAGTACCGGGACCACCGGGGCCAATGAGCAGTTCTTC. Amino acids: CASTGTTGANEQFF. The chain is built from TRBV2 and TRBJ2-1; D possibly uses TRBD1 or TRBD2 (5 bases each). CDR1 is SNHLY and CDR2 is FYNNEI in the germline V gene. This CDR3 has 14 residues. V was shortened by 9 bases and J by 6 bases, with 18 bases between the two germline ends.

This clone has just a few counts. The J gene is TRBJ2-5, the V gene TRBV6-5, with 9 bases fitting TRBD2. After removal of 3 bases from V and 9 bases from J, the junction contained 11 bases not matched to a gene. The germline gives CDR1 MNHEY, CDR2 SVGAGI. CDR3 length equals 15 residues. This CDR3 reads CASSYNGLATRAQYF. The DNA for the CDR3 is TGTGCCAGCAGTTATAACGGACTAGCGACGCGCGCCCAGTACTTC.

This clone has only a few counts. The CDR3 spells CASSSWDPRVNTEAFF. In DNA, the CDR3 is TGTGCCAGCAGTTCATGGGACCCAAGGGTAAACACTGAAGCTTTCTTT. V and J are TRBV28 and TRBJ1-1, with D possibly matching TRBD1 (5 bases). This CDR3 contains 16 residues. Germline values: CDR1 MDHEN, CDR2 SYDVKM. Trimming took off 4 bases at V and 2 bases at J, with 17 bases between the two ends.

The chain has TRBV5-1 and TRBJ2-5, with 8 nucleotides matching TRBD2. The ends lost 4 bases at V and 1 base at J; junction bases unmatched: 3. CDR1 SGHRS and CDR2 YFSETQ come from the germline V gene. CDR3 length: 14 residues. CDR3 DNA: TGCGCCAGCAGCGCCACTAGCGGCCAAGAGACCCAGTACTTC. Translating it yields CASSATSGQETQYF.

This sequence joins TRBV7-6 and TRBJ1-2; no reliable D call. CDR1 is SGHVS, CDR2 FNYEAQ, per germline. Trimming took off 5 bases at V and 7 bases at J, with 14 bases between the two ends. This CDR3 contains 13 residues. The CDR3 sequence: CASSPNEGSGYTF. In nucleotides, the CDR3 is TGTGCCAGCAGCCCCAACGAGGGATCTGGCTACACCTTC.

The chain recombines TRBV27 with TRBJ2-2; a weak D match, TRBD1 (5 bases). The CDR3 is made up of 15 amino acids. Per the germline V gene, CDR1 is MNHEY and CDR2 is SMNVEV (reference sequence). Trimming took 3 bases from V and 3 from J, leaving 11 bases between them. The CDR3 coding sequence is TGTGCCAGCAGTTTCGGTGGGGCGGACACCGGGGAGCTGTTTTTT. This translates into CASSFGGADTGELFF.

Turning to this clone: The junction differs from germline at one of its ends, possibly a read error. The CDR3 loop reads CASILTSGSISWGEQFF. CDR3 DNA sequence: TGTGCCAGCATCTTGACGTCAGGCAGCATATCGTGGGGTGAGCAGTTCTTC. The V gene is TRBV5-6, the J gene TRBJ2-1; D unclear. Germline assignment: CDR1 SGHDT and CDR2 YYEEEE. CDR3 length: 17 residues. The variable domain in full, completed from reference TRBV5-6 and TRBJ2-1, reads DAGVTQSPTHLIKTRGQQVTLRCSPKSGHDTVSWYQQALGQGPQFIFQYYEEEERQRGNFPDRFSGHQFPNYSSELNVNALLLGDSALYLCASILTSGSISWGEQFFGPGTRLTVL.

This chain links TRBV2 with TRBJ1-5; D gene ambiguous. This CDR3 region has 13 residues. The germline V and J ends were trimmed by 8 bases and 5 bases, with 13 bases remaining between them. From germline, CDR1 is SNHLY and CDR2 FYNNEI. The CDR3 protein is CASREQRDQPQHF. The CDR3 DNA reads TGTGCCAGCCGGGAGCAAAGGGATCAGCCCCAGCATTTT.

This clone has just a few counts. This chain joins TRBV5-1 and TRBJ1-1; possibly TRBD1 for D (5 bases). CDR1 and CDR2 from the germline V gene are SGHRS and YFSETQ. The CDR3 has 13 amino acids. Between the trimmed V and J ends, which lost 2 bases and 6 bases, there was a span of 11 bases. The CDR3 nucleotides are TGCGCCAGCAGCTTCGAAGGGGACGCTGAAGCTTTCTTT. This translates into CASSFEGDAEAFF.

J is TRBJ2-3 and V is TRBV18, with D uncertain. The CDR3 spans 11 residues. Looked up from germline, CDR1 is KGHSH and CDR2 is LQKENI. The germline V and J ends were trimmed by 6 bases and 5 bases, with 6 bases remaining between them. CDR3 sequence (DNA): TGTGCCAGCTCGCCCCAAGATACGCAGTATTTT. It encodes CASSPQDTQYF.

This clone was counted between two and nine times. The chain's CDR3 is CAISEMGGGYTF. The CDR3 DNA reads as TGTGCCATCAGTGAAATGGGGGGTGGCTACACCTTC. The V and J genes are TRBV10-3 and TRBJ1-2, with a possible D match to TRBD1 (5 bases). This CDR3 region has 12 residues. CDR1 ENHRY and CDR2 SYGVKD come from the germline V gene. The V and J ends lost 3 bases and 7 bases respectively, with 9 bases between them.

This clone turned up a few times. The chain employs TRBV7-8 and TRBJ2-2, with D possibly being TRBD2 (6 bases). CDR3 length: 15 amino acids. Germline V gives CDR1 SGHVS, CDR2 FQNEAQ. V lost 7 bases, J lost 5 bases, and 17 bases lay in between. In nucleotides, the CDR3 is TGTGCCAGCACCCCCCTGAGCGGGTCAACCGGGGAGCTGTTTTTT. Amino acids: CASTPLSGSTGELFF.

This clone was picked up a small number of times. The J gene is TRBJ1-1, the V gene TRBV11-3; D ambiguous. The CDR3 extends over 13 amino acids. Germline CDR1 is SGHNT and CDR2 is YENEEA. The ends were cut back, 4 bases at V and 5 bases at J, with 11 bases in the middle. The CDR3 protein is CASSSKAGTEAFF. CDR3 in DNA: TGTGCCAGCAGCTCGAAAGCGGGGACTGAAGCTTTCTTT.

The CDR3 DNA reads as TGCGCCAGCACCGCGCGGGGGGATACAGATACGCAGTATTTT. Encoded protein: CASTARGDTDTQYF. The genes are TRBV5-1 and TRBJ2-3; TRBD2 matches 8 bases. The junction had 6 bases not matched to a gene; V was cut back by 6 bases and J by 3 bases. The germline gives CDR1 SGHRS, CDR2 YFSETQ. The CDR3 spans 14 residues.

V gene TRBV27 combines with J gene TRBJ1-6, with D unresolved. CDR3 size: 13 residues. CDR1 is MNHEY, CDR2 SMNVEV, per germline (reference sequence). V shed 5 bases and J shed 7 bases, with 9 bases lying between them. CDR3 residues: CASSLNRNSPLHF. The CDR3 nucleotides read TGTGCCAGCAGTCTAAATAGGAATTCACCCCTCCACTTT.

This chain uses TRBV10-1 with TRBJ2-7; D remains unclear. V gave up 4 bases and J gave up 2 bases, with 9 bases separating them. The germline gives CDR1 WNHNN, CDR2 SYGVQD (reference sequence). The length of the CDR3 is 13 residues. The CDR3 sequence: CASSALPTYEQYF. The CDR3 DNA follows: TGCGCCAGCAGTGCCTTACCGACCTACGAGCAGTACTTC.

The chain uses TRBV7-8 and TRBJ1-4; D is uncertain. Germline V gene data show CDR1 as SGHVS and CDR2 as FQNEAQ. The CDR3 extends over 12 amino acids. Trimming shortened V by 1 base and J by 8 bases, and 5 bases separated the two germline ends. The DNA for the CDR3 is TGTGCCAGCAGCTTAGACCAGGAAAAACTGTTTTTT. Amino acids: CASSLDQEKLFF.

The V and J genes are TRBV20-1 and TRBJ2-5, with no clear D. Deletions cut 6 bases from V and 1 base from J, with 3 bases between. This CDR3 is built from 10 residues. CDR1 and CDR2 (germline): DFQATT, SNEGSKA (reference sequence). Here the CDR3 DNA reads TGCAGTGCCGTCCAAGAGACCCAGTACTTC. It encodes CSAVQETQYF.

The V gene is TRBV6-1, the J gene TRBJ2-7, with TRBD2 matching over 11 bases. Germline CDR1 is MNHNS and CDR2 is SASEGT. With V trimmed by 3 bases and J by 3 bases, 1 base remained unmatched. The CDR3 has 14 amino acids. CDR3 amino acids: CASSETSGDYEQYF. The DNA of the CDR3 is TGTGCCAGCAGTGAGACTAGCGGGGACTACGAGCAGTACTTC.

This sequence joins TRBV6-1 and TRBJ2-1, with TRBD2 identical over 7 bases. V lost 4 bases to trimming and J lost 0 bases; unmatched junction nucleotides: 6. Germline loops: CDR1 MNHNS, CDR2 SASEGT. This CDR3 has 16 residues. CDR3 coding DNA: TGTGCCAGCAGTGCCCTGGGGGGGAGCTCCTACAATGAGCAGTTCTTC. Amino acid sequence: CASSALGGSSYNEQFF.

The chain is built from TRBV28 and TRBJ2-7; the match to TRBD2 covers 8 bases. From germline, CDR1 is MDHEN and CDR2 SYDVKM. CDR3 length: 15 amino acids. The junction had 5 bases not matched to a gene; V was cut back by 2 bases and J by 2 bases. The CDR3: CASSLSGSGAYEQYF. In nucleotides, the CDR3 is TGTGCCAGCAGTTTAAGCGGGAGCGGCGCCTACGAGCAGTACTTC.